This TCR beta chain comes out of a study of cytomegalovirus exposure and HLA in healthy donors. The CDR3 is 15 amino acids. Trimming removed 10 bases at V and 5 bases at J, with 21 bases between. Germline assignment: CDR1 MNHGY and CDR2 SVAAGI. 60 Vbeta and 13 Jbeta primers were used in PCR. This table comes from immunoSEQ multiplex PCR, and its TCRdb copy is limited to in-frame clones, with some not included. The sample yields about 130,000 clones, less than 80% seen once. What was sequenced was PBMCs. This chain joins TRBV6-9 and TRBJ1-5; possibly TRBD1 for D (5 bases). The clonotype originates from a female donor in good health and CMV-seropositive. The CDR3 bases are TGTGCCACCTCCCGGGACTCCGCAAGGGATCAGCCCCAGCATTTT. It yields the protein CATSRDSARDQPQHF.